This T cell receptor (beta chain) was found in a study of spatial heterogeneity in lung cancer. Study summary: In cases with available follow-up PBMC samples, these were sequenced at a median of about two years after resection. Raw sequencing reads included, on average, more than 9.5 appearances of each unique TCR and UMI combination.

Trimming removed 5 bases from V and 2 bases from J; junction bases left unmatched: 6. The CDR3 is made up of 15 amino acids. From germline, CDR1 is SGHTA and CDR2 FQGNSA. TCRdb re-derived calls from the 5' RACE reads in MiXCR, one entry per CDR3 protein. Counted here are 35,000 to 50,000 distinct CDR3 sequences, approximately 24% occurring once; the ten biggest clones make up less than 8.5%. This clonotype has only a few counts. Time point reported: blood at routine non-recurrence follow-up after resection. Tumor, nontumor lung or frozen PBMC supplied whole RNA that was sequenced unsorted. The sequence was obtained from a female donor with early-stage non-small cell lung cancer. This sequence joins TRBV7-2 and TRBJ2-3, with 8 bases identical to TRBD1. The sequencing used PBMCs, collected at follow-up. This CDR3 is CASSQTGVATDTQYF. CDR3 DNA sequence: TGTGCCAGCAGCCAGACAGGGGTCGCCACAGATACGCAGTATTTT.